Listed below are T cell receptor beta chains from one sample, sequenced in a study of blood T cell repertoires in COVID-19. Only in-frame clones appear in the TCRdb table, and some are missing; sequencing was by immunoSEQ multiplex PCR. Counted here are just over 250,000 clones, more than 90% occurring once; the ten biggest clones make up under 3%. Input material: peripheral blood. Receptor source: a young adult with COVID-19, enrolled during active disease. CDR3s include the opening cysteine and the closing phenylalanine or tryptophan. The D gene is left open where the match is weak. Rows give clone size only sometimes, using once, few, many, or a class for an expanded clone.

V gene: TRBV11-2
J gene: TRBJ2-1
clone size: .
D gene: TRBD2
CDR3 DNA: TGTGCCAGCAGCCCCAGCAGGACTAGGAATGAGCAGTTCTTC
CDR3 protein: CASSPSRTRNEQFF

V gene: TRBV7-6
J gene: TRBJ2-6
clone size: once
D gene: TRBD1
CDR3 DNA: TGTGCCAGCAGCGAAGACAGGGGCTTCGGGGCCAACGTCCTGACTTTC
CDR3 protein: CASSEDRGFGANVLTF

V gene: TRBV27
J gene: TRBJ1-1
clone size: .
D gene: .
CDR3 DNA: TGTGCCAGCAGTGGGGGGGGCACTGAAGCTTTCTTT
CDR3 protein: CASSGGGTEAFF

V gene: TRBV28
J gene: TRBJ2-2
clone size: few
D gene: TRBD2
CDR3 DNA: TGTGCCAGCAGTTTAGGTGGGAGGGCCATCACCGGGGAGCTGTTTTTT
CDR3 protein: CASSLGGRAITGELFF

V gene: TRBV24-1
J gene: TRBJ2-3
clone size: .
D gene: TRBD2
CDR3 DNA: TGTGCCACCAGTGAAGCCAGCGGGAGGGCCGATACGCAGTATTTT
CDR3 protein: CATSEASGRADTQYF

V gene: TRBV14
J gene: TRBJ2-1
clone size: once
D gene: .
CDR3 DNA: TGTGCCAGCAGCCAAGAAAGGGGTGAGCAGTTCTTC
CDR3 protein: CASSQERGEQFF

V gene: TRBV7-8
J gene: TRBJ2-7
clone size: once
D gene: TRBD2
CDR3 DNA: TGTGCCAGCAGCTCAGAGGCGGGAGACTACGAGCAGTACTTC
CDR3 protein: CASSSEAGDYEQYF

V gene: TRBV14
J gene: TRBJ1-6
clone size: .
D gene: .
CDR3 DNA: TGTGCCAGCAGCCAAGACAGGGGTGGCTCACCCCTCCACTTT
CDR3 protein: CASSQDRGGSPLHF

V gene: TRBV19
J gene: TRBJ1-5
clone size: .
D gene: .
CDR3 DNA: TGTGCCAGTAGTATAGGCGTCTCGGGTCAGGGGAGAGATCAGCCCCAGCATTTT
CDR3 protein: CASSIGVSGQGRDQPQHF

V gene: TRBV18
J gene: TRBJ2-7
clone size: .
D gene: .
CDR3 DNA: TGTGCCAGCTCTCAACGGGACTGGTACGAGCAGTACTTC
CDR3 protein: CASSQRDWYEQYF

V gene: TRBV7-2
J gene: TRBJ2-5
clone size: .
D gene: .
CDR3 DNA: TGTGCCAGCAGCTTAGACTTCTTCCAAGAGACCCAGTACTTC
CDR3 protein: CASSLDFFQETQYF

V gene: TRBV10-1
J gene: TRBJ2-3
clone size: .
D gene: .
CDR3 DNA: TGCGCCAGCAGTGAGTCTATAGATGATACGCAGTATTTT
CDR3 protein: CASSESIDDTQYF

V gene: TRBV7-8
J gene: TRBJ2-5
clone size: .
D gene: .
CDR3 DNA: TGTGCCAGCAGCTTATCAGGCGGGAACCAAGAGACCCAGTACTTC
CDR3 protein: CASSLSGGNQETQYF

V gene: TRBV27
J gene: TRBJ1-4
clone size: .
D gene: .
CDR3 DNA: TGTGCCAGCAGCAGAGGAGAAAAACTGTTTTTT
CDR3 protein: CASSRGEKLFF

V gene: TRBV6-5
J gene: TRBJ2-6
clone size: .
D gene: .
CDR3 DNA: TGTGCCAGCAGCGCCCGGAGCTCTGGGGCCAACGTCCTGACTTTC
CDR3 protein: CASSARSSGANVLTF

V gene: TRBV10-2
J gene: TRBJ2-5
clone size: .
D gene: .
CDR3 DNA: TGCGCCAGCAGTGAGTTTCGGGATCAAGAGACCCAGTACTTC
CDR3 protein: CASSEFRDQETQYF

V gene: TRBV27
J gene: TRBJ1-6
clone size: once
D gene: .
CDR3 DNA: TGTGCCAGCAGTTTAGCGGACGGACTTAATTCACCCCTCCACTTT
CDR3 protein: CASSLADGLNSPLHF

V gene: TRBV2
J gene: TRBJ2-1
clone size: .
D gene: .
CDR3 DNA: TGTGCCAGCAGTCCCCGTTGGGAGACTGAGCAGTTCTTC
CDR3 protein: CASSPRWETEQFF

V gene: TRBV6-5
J gene: TRBJ1-2
clone size: .
D gene: TRBD1
CDR3 DNA: TGTGCCAGCAGTTCCCCACCGGGACAGGGATTTGGCTACACCTTC
CDR3 protein: CASSSPPGQGFGYTF

V gene: TRBV5-1
J gene: TRBJ1-1
clone size: .
D gene: TRBD1
CDR3 DNA: TGCGCCAGCAGCCAGGACAGGGGATGGGACACTGAAGCTTTCTTT
CDR3 protein: CASSQDRGWDTEAFF

V gene: TRBV2
J gene: TRBJ1-2
clone size: .
D gene: .
CDR3 DNA: TGTGCCAGCAGTTCCATGGGAGGGAATCGCTGCACCTTC
CDR3 protein: CASSSMGGNRCTF

V gene: TRBV27
J gene: TRBJ2-1
clone size: .
D gene: .
CDR3 DNA: TGTGCCAGCAGTTTATGGGGAGCTGGCAATGAGCAGTTCTTC
CDR3 protein: CASSLWGAGNEQFF

V gene: TRBV27
J gene: TRBJ2-1
clone size: .
D gene: TRBD2
CDR3 DNA: TGTGCCAGCAGTCGGCTACTAGCGGGGAACTACAATGAGCAGTTCTTC
CDR3 protein: CASSRLLAGNYNEQFF

V gene: TRBV24-1
J gene: TRBJ2-7
clone size: .
D gene: TRBD1
CDR3 DNA: TGTGCCACCAGTGATCGGGGACAGATCTACGAGCAGTACTTC
CDR3 protein: CATSDRGQIYEQYF

V gene: TRBV7-8
J gene: TRBJ2-1
clone size: few
D gene: TRBD1
CDR3 DNA: TGTGCCAGCAGCAATGACAGGGCTAGTGAGCAGTTCTTC
CDR3 protein: CASSNDRASEQFF

V gene: TRBV11-2
J gene: TRBJ2-7
clone size: few
D gene: .
CDR3 DNA: TGTGCCAGCAGCGTATCCTACGAGCAGTACTTC
CDR3 protein: CASSVSYEQYF

V gene: TRBV24-1
J gene: TRBJ1-5
clone size: .
D gene: .
CDR3 DNA: TGTGCCACCAGTGATTTGGAGGCAAACAAGCCCCAGCATTTT
CDR3 protein: CATSDLEANKPQHF

V gene: TRBV15
J gene: TRBJ1-1
clone size: .
D gene: .
CDR3 DNA: TGTGCCACCAGCAGAGAGGGCACTTACACTGAAGCTTTCTTT
CDR3 protein: CATSREGTYTEAFF

V gene: TRBV28
J gene: TRBJ1-5
clone size: .
D gene: .
CDR3 DNA: TGTGCCAGCAGCTTCAGGGTTTCTAGGGGTCAGAGCAATCAGCCCCAGCATTTT
CDR3 protein: CASSFRVSRGQSNQPQHF

V gene: TRBV7-9
J gene: TRBJ2-1
clone size: .
D gene: TRBD2
CDR3 DNA: TGTGCCAGCAGCTTTAGCGGGACCTCCTACAATGAGCAGTTCTTC
CDR3 protein: CASSFSGTSYNEQFF

V gene: TRBV29-1
J gene: TRBJ2-7
clone size: .
D gene: TRBD1
CDR3 DNA: TGCAGCGTTGAAGATCGGTGGACAGGGGATACCAAGCAGTACTTC
CDR3 protein: CSVEDRWTGDTKQYF

V gene: TRBV7-2
J gene: TRBJ1-3
clone size: .
D gene: .
CDR3 DNA: TGTGCCAGCAGCTTAGAAGCCTACTCTGGAAACACCATATATTTT
CDR3 protein: CASSLEAYSGNTIYF

V gene: TRBV7-9
J gene: TRBJ2-3
clone size: .
D gene: .
CDR3 DNA: TGTGCCAGCAGCCATGCAGGGACAGATACGCAGTATTTT
CDR3 protein: CASSHAGTDTQYF

V gene: TRBV12-5
J gene: TRBJ2-7
clone size: .
D gene: TRBD1
CDR3 DNA: TGTGCTAGTGGTTTGTTTACAGGGGGAACCTACGAGCAGTACTTC
CDR3 protein: CASGLFTGGTYEQYF

V gene: TRBV27
J gene: TRBJ2-2
clone size: .
D gene: TRBD2
CDR3 DNA: TGTGCCAGCAGTCCGACTAGCGGGATAACCGGGGAGCTGTTTTTT
CDR3 protein: CASSPTSGITGELFF

V gene: TRBV15
J gene: TRBJ1-2
clone size: .
D gene: .
CDR3 DNA: TGTGCCACCAGCAGAGTTGGCGGGGGCGACGGCTACACCTTC
CDR3 protein: CATSRVGGGDGYTF

V gene: TRBV9
J gene: TRBJ2-2
clone size: .
D gene: .
CDR3 DNA: TGTGCCAGCAGAGGAGAAGCTCCCAACACCGGGGAGCTGTTTTTT
CDR3 protein: CASRGEAPNTGELFF

V gene: TRBV5-1
J gene: TRBJ1-1
clone size: .
D gene: .
CDR3 DNA: TGCGCCAGCAGCCCTGGGGCGGAGAACACTGAAGCTTTCTTT
CDR3 protein: CASSPGAENTEAFF

V gene: TRBV4-1
J gene: TRBJ2-5
clone size: .
D gene: TRBD1
CDR3 DNA: TGCGCCAGCAGCCACGGGGACAGGGACCAAGAGACCCAGTACTTC
CDR3 protein: CASSHGDRDQETQYF

V gene: TRBV27
J gene: TRBJ1-1
clone size: .
D gene: TRBD1
CDR3 DNA: TGTGCCAGCAGTTTGTCCGGGACAGCCTACACTGAAGCTTTCTTT
CDR3 protein: CASSLSGTAYTEAFF

V gene: TRBV6-5
J gene: TRBJ1-5
clone size: .
D gene: .
CDR3 DNA: TGTGCCAGCAGAACCTCAGGGAATCAGCCCCAGCATTTT
CDR3 protein: CASRTSGNQPQHF

V gene: TRBV7-6
J gene: TRBJ2-3
clone size: .
D gene: TRBD2
CDR3 DNA: TGTGCCAGCAGCTTTAGCGGGTTGAGCACAGATACGCAGTATTTT
CDR3 protein: CASSFSGLSTDTQYF

V gene: TRBV24-1
J gene: TRBJ2-1
clone size: .
D gene: TRBD2
CDR3 DNA: TGTGCCACCAGTGAACCAGCGACTAGCGACGAGCAGTTCTTC
CDR3 protein: CATSEPATSDEQFF

V gene: TRBV5-1
J gene: TRBJ1-6
clone size: .
D gene: TRBD1
CDR3 DNA: TGCGCCACCCAGGACAGGGGTTCACCCCTCCACTTT
CDR3 protein: CATQDRGSPLHF

V gene: TRBV6-5
J gene: TRBJ2-7
clone size: .
D gene: TRBD2
CDR3 DNA: TGTGCCAGCAGGAAAGCGGGAGGACTCTACGAGCAGTACTTC
CDR3 protein: CASRKAGGLYEQYF

V gene: TRBV19
J gene: TRBJ2-2
clone size: once
D gene: TRBD1
CDR3 DNA: TGTGCCACAAGAGACAGGGGGAACACCGGGGAGCTGTTTTTT
CDR3 protein: CATRDRGNTGELFF

V gene: TRBV7-9
J gene: TRBJ1-2
clone size: .
D gene: .
CDR3 DNA: TGTGCCAGCAGCTCCCTACGGAGTGGCTATGGCTACACCTTC
CDR3 protein: CASSSLRSGYGYTF

V gene: TRBV3-1/TRBV3-2
J gene: TRBJ2-7
clone size: .
D gene: TRBD2
CDR3 DNA: TGTGCCAGCAGCCGTCCGACTAGCGGGACCATGCTCTACGAGCAGTACTTC
CDR3 protein: CASSRPTSGTMLYEQYF

V gene: TRBV14
J gene: TRBJ2-3
clone size: .
D gene: .
CDR3 DNA: TGTGCCAGCAGCCAAGAGTCACTAGCTTCAGATACGCAGTATTTT
CDR3 protein: CASSQESLASDTQYF

V gene: TRBV14
J gene: TRBJ1-1
clone size: .
D gene: .
CDR3 DNA: TGTGCCAGCAGCCACCGTCCCCCTGAAGCTTTCTTT
CDR3 protein: CASSHRPPEAFF

V gene: TRBV3-1/TRBV3-2
J gene: TRBJ2-1
clone size: .
D gene: TRBD2
CDR3 DNA: TGTGCCAGCAGCCCAAGTAGCGGGAGGGGGTTGTACAATGAGCAGTTCTTC
CDR3 protein: CASSPSSGRGLYNEQFF

V gene: TRBV28
J gene: TRBJ2-5
clone size: .
D gene: .
CDR3 DNA: TGTGCCAGCAGTGAGTACCAAGAGACCCAGTACTTC
CDR3 protein: CASSEYQETQYF

V gene: TRBV24-1
J gene: TRBJ2-1
clone size: .
D gene: TRBD2
CDR3 DNA: TGTGCCACCAGTGATCTTGGGACTAGCGGGAAGGTTGAGCAGTTCTTC
CDR3 protein: CATSDLGTSGKVEQFF

V gene: TRBV7-2
J gene: TRBJ2-7
clone size: few
D gene: .
CDR3 DNA: TGTGCCAGCAGCAACCCCGGAGGGTACGAGCAGTACTTC
CDR3 protein: CASSNPGGYEQYF

V gene: TRBV7-2
J gene: TRBJ1-3
clone size: once
D gene: TRBD1
CDR3 DNA: TGTGCCAGCAGCTTATTTGGACAGGGAATCTCAACCTCTGGAAACACCATATATTTT
CDR3 protein: CASSLFGQGISTSGNTIYF

V gene: TRBV5-1
J gene: TRBJ2-7
clone size: .
D gene: .
CDR3 DNA: TGCGCCAGCGCTCCACGGACAGAGACCTACGAGCAGTACTTC
CDR3 protein: CASAPRTETYEQYF

V gene: TRBV6-6
J gene: TRBJ1-2
clone size: once
D gene: .
CDR3 DNA: TGTGCCAGCAGTTACGACCCTGAGGATGGCTACACCTTC
CDR3 protein: CASSYDPEDGYTF